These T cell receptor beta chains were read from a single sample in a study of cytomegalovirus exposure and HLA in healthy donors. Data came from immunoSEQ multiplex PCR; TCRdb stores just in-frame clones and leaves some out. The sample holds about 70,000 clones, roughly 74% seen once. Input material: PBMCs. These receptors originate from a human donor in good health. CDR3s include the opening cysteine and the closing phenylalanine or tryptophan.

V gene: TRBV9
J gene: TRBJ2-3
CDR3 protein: CASSAQNTQYF

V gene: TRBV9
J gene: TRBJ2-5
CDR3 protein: CASSVRVQETQYF

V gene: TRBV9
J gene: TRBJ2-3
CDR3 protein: CASSASGSPFDTQYF

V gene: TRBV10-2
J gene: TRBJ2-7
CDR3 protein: CATGTSGRRTYEQYF

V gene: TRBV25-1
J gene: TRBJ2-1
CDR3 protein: CASGYRWDEQFF

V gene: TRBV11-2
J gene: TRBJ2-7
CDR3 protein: CASSRRDTSTLEQYF

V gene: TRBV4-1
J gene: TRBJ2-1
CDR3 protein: CASSQDPRSGRSSYNEQFF

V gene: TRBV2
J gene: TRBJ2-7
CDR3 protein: CASSIGVGYEQYF

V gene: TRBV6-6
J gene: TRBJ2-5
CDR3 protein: CASSYPDRGNWETQYF

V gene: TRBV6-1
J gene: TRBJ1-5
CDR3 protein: CASSGGTAPNQPQHF

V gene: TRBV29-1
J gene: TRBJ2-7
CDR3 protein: CSAATDTYEQYF

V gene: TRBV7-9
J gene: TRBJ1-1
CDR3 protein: CASSFSANTEAFF

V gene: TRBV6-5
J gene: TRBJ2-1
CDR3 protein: CASSYLGLADEQFF

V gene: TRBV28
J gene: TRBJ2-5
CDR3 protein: CASTRRIGETQYF

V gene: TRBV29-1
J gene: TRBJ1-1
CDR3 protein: CSVEETGIEAFF

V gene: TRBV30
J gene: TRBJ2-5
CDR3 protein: CAWSVAGETQYF

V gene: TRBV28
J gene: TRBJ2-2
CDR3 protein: CASSLTGAGGELFF

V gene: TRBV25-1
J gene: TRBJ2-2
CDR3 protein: CASSPNPHREKNTGELFF

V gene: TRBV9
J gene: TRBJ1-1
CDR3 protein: CASSAGGDEAFF

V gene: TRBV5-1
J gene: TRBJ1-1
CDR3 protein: CASSPGQGKSTEAFF

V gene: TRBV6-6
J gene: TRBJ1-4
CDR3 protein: CASSYRGQEKLFF

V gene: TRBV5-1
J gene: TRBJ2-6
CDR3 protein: CASSLGDSSGANVLTF

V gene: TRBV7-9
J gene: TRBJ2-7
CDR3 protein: CASSPRQGGTYEQYF

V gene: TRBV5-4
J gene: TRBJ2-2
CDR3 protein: CASSSLADPNTGELFF

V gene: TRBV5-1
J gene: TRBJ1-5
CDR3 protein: CASSLTGVDNQPQHF

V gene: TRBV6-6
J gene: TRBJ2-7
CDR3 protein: CASSLKQGISYEQYF

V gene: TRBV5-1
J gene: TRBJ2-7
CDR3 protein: CASSLVSEYEQYF

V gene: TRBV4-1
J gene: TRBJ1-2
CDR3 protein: CASSQDLVSLNYGYTF

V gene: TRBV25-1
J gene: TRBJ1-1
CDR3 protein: CASSAGTGSLTEAFF

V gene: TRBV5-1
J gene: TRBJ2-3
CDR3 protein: CASRDLGGEDTQYF

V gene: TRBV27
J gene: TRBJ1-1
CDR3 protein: CASIRTASMNTEAFF

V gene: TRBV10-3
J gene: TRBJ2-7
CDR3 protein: CAISDPRSSYEQYF

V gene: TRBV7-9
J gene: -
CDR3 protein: CASSSGGRDRTYEQYF

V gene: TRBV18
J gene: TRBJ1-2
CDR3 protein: CASSPGTGSMDGYTF

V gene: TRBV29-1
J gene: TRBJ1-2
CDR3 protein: CSVDYQVGLYGYTF

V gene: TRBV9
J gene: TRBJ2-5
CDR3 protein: CASSKMGGETQYF

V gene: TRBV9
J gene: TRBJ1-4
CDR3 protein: CASSPGLAVTNEKLFF

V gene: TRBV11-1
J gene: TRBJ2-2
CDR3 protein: CASTQRDRDTGELFF

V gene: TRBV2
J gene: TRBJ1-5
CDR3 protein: CASRVQGNGPQHF

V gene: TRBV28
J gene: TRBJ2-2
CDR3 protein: CASTSIGRGGELFF

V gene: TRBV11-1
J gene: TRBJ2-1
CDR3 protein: CASSPDRGFNEQFF

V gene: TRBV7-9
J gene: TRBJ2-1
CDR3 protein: CASSLTSGSIGEQFF

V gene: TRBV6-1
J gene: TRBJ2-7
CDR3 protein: CASSEFGLAGDRDEQYF

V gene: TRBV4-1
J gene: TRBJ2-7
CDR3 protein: CASTMREGSAYEQYF

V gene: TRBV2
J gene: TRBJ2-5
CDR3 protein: CAGRQEGETQYF

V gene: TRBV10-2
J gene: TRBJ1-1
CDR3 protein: CASRANDRGTEAFF

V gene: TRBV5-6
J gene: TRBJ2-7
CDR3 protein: CASSSSRQVLSYEQYF

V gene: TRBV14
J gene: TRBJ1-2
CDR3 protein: CASSQLRDGGGYTF

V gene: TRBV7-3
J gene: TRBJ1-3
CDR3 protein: CASSPDSSGNTIYF

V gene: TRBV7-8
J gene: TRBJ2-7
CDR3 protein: CASSQYRLAGPYEQYF

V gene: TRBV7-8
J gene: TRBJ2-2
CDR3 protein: CASSLLTGGNTGELFF